A selection of T cell receptor beta chains follows, all from one sample in a study of cytomegalovirus exposure and HLA in healthy donors. Libraries were prepared by immunoSEQ multiplex PCR; TCRdb keeps only in-frame clonotypes and omits some of them. The top ten clones hold around 1.9% of a sample with roughly 100,000 clones, 65% to 80% of them seen once. The material sequenced was PBMCs. These TCRs come from a woman in her forties in good health and CMV-seronegative. CDR3s include the opening cysteine and the closing phenylalanine or tryptophan. D genes are given only for firm matches. The size field is filled for only some rows; it gives once, few, many or a size class.

d_gene,len,v_gene,abundance,j_gene,CDR3nt,CDR3aa
NA,14,TRBV7-2,NA,TRBJ2-2,TGTGCCAGCAGCTTATACAGGGACACCGGGGAGCTGTTTTTT,CASSLYRDTGELFF
TRBD1,15,TRBV6-5,NA,TRBJ2-7,TGTGCCAGCAGTTTTTCCGGGACAGGTTCCTACGAGCAGTACTTC,CASSFSGTGSYEQYF
NA,11,TRBV5-1,NA,TRBJ1-1,TGCGCCAGCAGCTCGGGGACAAAAGCTTTCTTT,CASSSGTKAFF
NA,13,TRBV5-1,once,TRBJ2-7,TGCGCCAGCAGAATCGGGGGGCAGGGCGAGCAGTACTTC,CASRIGGQGEQYF
NA,15,TRBV5-1,NA,TRBJ1-1,TGCGCCAGCAGCTTTATCGGGGATTCGAACACTGAAGCTTTCTTT,CASSFIGDSNTEAFF
NA,14,TRBV7-6,NA,TRBJ2-7,TGTGCCAGCAGCTCGACTAAACTCCCCTACGAGCAGTACTTC,CASSSTKLPYEQYF
TRBD1,15,TRBV11-2,NA,TRBJ2-1,TGTGCCAGCAGCTTCGGCAGGGGGTCCTACAATGAGCAGTTCTTC,CASSFGRGSYNEQFF
NA,15,TRBV18,NA,TRBJ2-3,TGTGCCAGCTCACCACCCAGGGGAGAAGCAGATACGCAGTATTTT,CASSPPRGEADTQYF
TRBD1,16,TRBV27,few,TRBJ2-5,TGTGCCAGCAGTTCGACAGGGGGACGGACCCAAGAGACCCAGTACTTC,CASSSTGGRTQETQYF
NA,13,TRBV18,NA,TRBJ2-7,TGTGCCAGCTCACCGAGAGACTTATACGAGCAGTACTTC,CASSPRDLYEQYF
TRBD2,15,TRBV19,few,TRBJ2-1,TGTGCCAGTAGTCAAGGGTTAGCGGGCCAAAATGAGCAGTTCTTC,CASSQGLAGQNEQFF
TRBD1,14,TRBV29-1,NA,TRBJ2-3,TGCAGCGTTGGTGGGACAGGGCAAGCAGATACGCAGTATTTT,CSVGGTGQADTQYF
NA,12,TRBV30,NA,TRBJ2-3,TGTGCCTGGAGTGTACGGCGGGATACGCAGTATTTT,CAWSVRRDTQYF
TRBD1,16,TRBV28,NA,TRBJ2-2,TGTGCCAGCAGACCCGGGACAGGGTACAAACAGGGGGAGCTGTTTTTT,CASRPGTGYKQGELFF
TRBD2,14,TRBV7-2,few,TRBJ2-7,TGTGCCAGCAGCCTGACTAGCGGGGGCTACGAGCAGTACTTC,CASSLTSGGYEQYF
TRBD1,17,TRBV19,NA,TRBJ1-5,TGTGCCACCATGGACAGGGGTCCCGCAATGGGCAATCAGCCCCAGCATTTT,CATMDRGPAMGNQPQHF
NA,13,TRBV7-6,NA,TRBJ2-5,TGTGCCAGCAGCGCAATCGGGGGTGCGGCCCAGTACTTC,CASSAIGGAAQYF
NA,15,TRBV7-8,few,TRBJ2-7,TGTGCCAGCAGCTTACTGGCGGTAGCCGACTACGAGCAGTACTTC,CASSLLAVADYEQYF
TRBD2,15,TRBV19,NA,TRBJ2-3,TGTGCCAGTAGTATTGAGGCGGGGGGGTCGGATACGCAGTATTTT,CASSIEAGGSDTQYF
TRBD1,15,TRBV6-5,NA,TRBJ1-2,TGTGCCAGCGAACCACCCGGACAGGGGGCGGCTGGCTACACCTTC,CASEPPGQGAAGYTF
NA,12,TRBV5-1,NA,TRBJ2-1,TGCGCCAGCAGCTTGGCAGGGAATGAGCAGTTCTTC,CASSLAGNEQFF
NA,11,TRBV6-1,NA,TRBJ2-4,TGTGCCAGCAGTGAGGGCAGGGCATGGTACTTC,CASSEGRAWYF
NA,19,TRBV7-9,NA,TRBJ2-6,TGTGCCAGCAGCTCCTATCTCCAGGGAGGAATCTCTGGGGCCAACGTCCTGACTTTC,CASSSYLQGGISGANVLTF
NA,14,TRBV4-1,NA,TRBJ2-3,TGCGCCAGCAGCCAAGATGGCCTCACAGATACGCAGTATTTT,CASSQDGLTDTQYF
TRBD2,14,TRBV27,NA,TRBJ2-1,TGTGCCAGCAGGGAAGGAGCGGGAACCAATGAGCAGTTCTTC,CASREGAGTNEQFF
TRBD2,16,TRBV9,NA,TRBJ2-1,TGTGCCAGCAGCTATACTAGCGGGAGCTCCTACAATGAGCAGTTCTTC,CASSYTSGSSYNEQFF
NA,15,TRBV7-9,NA,TRBJ2-2,TGTTCCAGCAGCTTAGCGCGGGGTGGGACCGGGGAGCTGTTTTTT,CSSSLARGGTGELFF
TRBD1,15,TRBV19,NA,TRBJ2-5,TGTGCCAGTAGTATGGGAAACAGGGGATGGGAGACCCAGTACTTC,CASSMGNRGWETQYF
TRBD2,17,TRBV7-9,NA,TRBJ2-1,TGTGCCAGCAGCCTGACTAGCGGGAGGGCGACTTGGAATGAGCAGTTCTTC,CASSLTSGRATWNEQFF
NA,15,TRBV19,NA,TRBJ1-5,TGTGCCAGTAGTATGGAAGGGGGGGACAATCAGCCCCAGCATTTT,CASSMEGGDNQPQHF
TRBD1,13,TRBV19,NA,TRBJ2-5,TGTGCCAGTAGAGACAGGGGGCGGGAGACCCAGTACTTC,CASRDRGRETQYF
NA,12,TRBV11-1,NA,TRBJ1-1,TGTGCCAGCAGCTATGGGCTCGCTGAAGCTTTCTTT,CASSYGLAEAFF
TRBD1,13,TRBV5-6,NA,TRBJ1-2,TGTGCCAGCAGGTCGGACAGGCGCTATGGCTACACCTTC,CASRSDRRYGYTF
TRBD2,15,TRBV6-1,NA,TRBJ2-5,TGTGCCAGCGGTCTAGCGGCCTCCCTGGGAGAGACCCAGTACTTC,CASGLAASLGETQYF
TRBD1,14,TRBV28,NA,TRBJ1-3,TGTGCCAGCACTACCTCGGGACAGGGCTACACCATATATTTT,CASTTSGQGYTIYF
NA,16,TRBV29-1,NA,TRBJ1-1,TGCAGCGTTGCCCGGGACTTGATTTCGGGGATCACTGAAGCTTTCTTT,CSVARDLISGITEAFF
TRBD2,17,TRBV19,NA,TRBJ2-1,TGTGCCAGTAGTGCAATAAGCCTAGCGGGAGGGAACAATGAGCAGTTCTTC,CASSAISLAGGNNEQFF
TRBD2,15,TRBV7-6,few,TRBJ2-3,TGTGCCAGCAGCTTACGCGGGGGGAATACAGATACGCAGTATTTT,CASSLRGGNTDTQYF
TRBD1,14,TRBV9,NA,TRBJ2-7,TGTGCCAGCAGCGTGGGACAGGTTTTCTACGAGCAGTACTTC,CASSVGQVFYEQYF
TRBD2,16,TRBV6-4,few,TRBJ2-1,TGTGCCAGCAGTGAATCCGTAGCGGGGGGGTACAATGAGCAGTTCTTC,CASSESVAGGYNEQFF
NA,15,TRBV14,few,TRBJ1-1,TGTGCCAGCAGCCCCTTTAACCTACTGAACACTGAAGCTTTCTTT,CASSPFNLLNTEAFF
NA,14,TRBV5-1,NA,TRBJ1-5,TGCGCCAGCAGCTTAGGAGAGGGCAATCAGCCCCAGCATTTT,CASSLGEGNQPQHF
NA,14,TRBV7-2,NA,TRBJ2-7,TGTGCCAGCAGCCTCACGGGGTACTCCTACGAGCAGTACTTC,CASSLTGYSYEQYF
NA,12,TRBV6-5,few,TRBJ2-7,TGTGCCAGCAGCCAAGACACCTACGAGCAGTACTTC,CASSQDTYEQYF
NA,13,TRBV19,few,TRBJ2-7,TGTGCCAGTAGTATACGCGACGAGAGGAAGCAGTACTTC,CASSIRDERKQYF
NA,17,TRBV7-9,few,TRBJ1-2,TGTGCCAGCAGCTTAGCAGGGAGGGGCAGGAGACACTATGGCTACACCTTC,CASSLAGRGRRHYGYTF
TRBD1,14,TRBV5-1,NA,TRBJ1-1,TGCGCCAGCAGCGCGGGACAGGTCAGCACTGAAGCTTTCTTT,CASSAGQVSTEAFF
NA,13,TRBV27,few,TRBJ2-7,TGTGCCAGCTCGCTGACTAGTTCATACGAGCAGTACTTC,CASSLTSSYEQYF
TRBD1,14,TRBV11-3,NA,TRBJ1-1,TGTGCCAGCAGCTCGACAGGGGTGAACACTGAAGCTTTCTTT,CASSSTGVNTEAFF
TRBD2,15,TRBV30,NA,TRBJ2-5,TGTGCCTGGAGTGTATTAGCGGGGGGGCGAGAGACCCAGTACTTC,CAWSVLAGGRETQYF
TRBD2,14,TRBV19,NA,TRBJ2-7,TGTGCCAGTAGCCAACTAGCGGGGCCCTACGAGCAGTACTTC,CASSQLAGPYEQYF
TRBD1,17,TRBV7-9,few,TRBJ1-1,TGTGCCAGCAGCTGGACAGGGGGCAGAGAGATGAACACTGAAGCTTTCTTT,CASSWTGGREMNTEAFF